This is a list of T cell receptor beta chains from one sample in a study of cytomegalovirus exposure and HLA in healthy donors. TCRdb's table, derived via immunoSEQ multiplex PCR, lists solely in-frame clones and lacks some. Among about 110,000 clones listed, around three quarters were seen once. Sequenced material: PBMCs. Receptors were obtained from a woman between 45 and 65 years old in good health and CMV-seropositive. Each CDR3 is given with its conserved first and last residue. A D gene is named only where the DNA matches it firmly. A clone size is listed for some rows: how often the clone was seen (once, few, many), or a class if it is expanded.

D: NA
size: few
V: TRBV6-1
J: TRBJ1-1
length: 13
DNA: TGTGCCATTTCCGACACTCTGGCCACTGAAGCTTTCTTT
CDR3: CAISDTLATEAFF

D: NA
size: NA
V: TRBV12-5
J: TRBJ2-1
length: 17
DNA: TGTGCTAGTGGTTTGAAGAATGGGCCTCCATCCTACAATGAGCAGTTCTTC
CDR3: CASGLKNGPPSYNEQFF

D: NA
size: NA
V: TRBV6-1
J: TRBJ2-1
length: 15
DNA: TGTGCCAGCAGCCGTGACTTGGATCCAAACAATGAGCAGTTCTTC
CDR3: CASSRDLDPNNEQFF

D: NA
size: NA
V: TRBV30
J: TRBJ1-5
length: 13
DNA: TGTGCCTGGGACCGGGACAAAAATCAGCCCCAGCATTTT
CDR3: CAWDRDKNQPQHF

D: TRBD1
size: NA
V: TRBV10-3
J: TRBJ1-1
length: 13
DNA: TGTGCCATCAGTGAAAGGACAGGTCTTACGGCTTTCTTT
CDR3: CAISERTGLTAFF

D: NA
size: NA
V: TRBV5-1
J: TRBJ1-1
length: 15
DNA: TGCGCCAGCAGCAATAATTCCCCCGGAGGAACTGAAGCTTTCTTT
CDR3: CASSNNSPGGTEAFF

D: NA
size: NA
V: TRBV6-5
J: TRBJ2-3
length: 11
DNA: TGTGCCAGCAGCGGGGGAAATACGCAGTATTTT
CDR3: CASSGGNTQYF

D: NA
size: NA
V: TRBV4-2
J: TRBJ2-7
length: 14
DNA: TGTGCCAGCAGCCAAACAGGGAGCTCCTACGAGCAGTACTTC
CDR3: CASSQTGSSYEQYF

D: NA
size: NA
V: TRBV28
J: TRBJ1-5
length: 16
DNA: TGTGCCAGCAGTTTGGCGGGACGGGACGTCCATCAGCCCCAGCATTTT
CDR3: CASSLAGRDVHQPQHF

D: NA
size: NA
V: TRBV4-3
J: TRBJ1-1
length: 15
DNA: TGCGCCAGCAGCCAAACACAGGGTGTGAGCACTGAAGCTTTCTTT
CDR3: CASSQTQGVSTEAFF

D: NA
size: NA
V: TRBV20-1
J: TRBJ1-4
length: 11
DNA: TGCAGTGCTAGGTCGGATGAAAAACTGTTTTTT
CDR3: CSARSDEKLFF

D: TRBD1
size: NA
V: TRBV18
J: TRBJ1-1
length: 14
DNA: TGTGCCAGCTCGGTGGGACAGGGGAACACTGAAGCTTTCTTT
CDR3: CASSVGQGNTEAFF

D: NA
size: once
V: TRBV28
J: TRBJ2-7
length: 17
DNA: TGTGCCAGCAGTTTTTCGACAGGCGCCCGACTTACCTACGAGCAGTACTTC
CDR3: CASSFSTGARLTYEQYF

D: TRBD1
size: NA
V: TRBV5-6
J: TRBJ1-2
length: 15
DNA: TGTGCCAGCAGCTTGGCCGGGACAGGGGGCCGGGGCTACACCTTC
CDR3: CASSLAGTGGRGYTF

D: TRBD1
size: NA
V: TRBV19
J: TRBJ1-2
length: 13
DNA: TGTGCCAGCTCTAGAGGGGGCAAGTTTGGCTACACCTTC
CDR3: CASSRGGKFGYTF

D: NA
size: NA
V: TRBV30
J: TRBJ1-2
length: 13
DNA: TGTGCCTGGAGTGTAATAGGGGCGTATGGCTACACCTTC
CDR3: CAWSVIGAYGYTF

D: NA
size: once
V: TRBV5-1
J: TRBJ2-7
length: 15
DNA: TGCGCCAGCAGCTTGGCCGTTGGCAGGGTCCACGAGCAGTACTTC
CDR3: CASSLAVGRVHEQYF

D: TRBD1
size: NA
V: TRBV18
J: TRBJ1-5
length: 15
DNA: TGTGCCAGCTCACCGGCAGGGGGTAGCAATCAGCCCCAGCATTTT
CDR3: CASSPAGGSNQPQHF

D: NA
size: NA
V: TRBV15
J: TRBJ1-1
length: 15
DNA: TGTGCCACCAGCCCCCGTCGGCCGGGGGGAACTGAAGCTTTCTTT
CDR3: CATSPRRPGGTEAFF

D: NA
size: NA
V: TRBV18
J: TRBJ2-5
length: 16
DNA: TGTGCCAGCTCAGCCACAGGGATTCGAGCTTTGGAGACCCAGTACTTC
CDR3: CASSATGIRALETQYF

D: TRBD1
size: NA
V: TRBV7-2
J: TRBJ1-2
length: 17
DNA: TGTGCCAGCAGCTTCCCGGGACAGGGGATTGGAGGCTATGGCTACACCTTC
CDR3: CASSFPGQGIGGYGYTF

D: NA
size: few
V: TRBV7-2
J: TRBJ1-3
length: 14
DNA: TGTGCCAGCAGCCAAGGGACATCCGGAAACACCATATATTTT
CDR3: CASSQGTSGNTIYF

D: NA
size: NA
V: TRBV5-1
J: TRBJ2-2
length: 15
DNA: TGCGCCAGCAGCTTGGCTGGACAAAACACCGGGGAGCTGTTTTTT
CDR3: CASSLAGQNTGELFF

D: NA
size: NA
V: TRBV27
J: TRBJ1-5
length: 12
DNA: TGTGCCAGCAGTTTAATAGGGGAGCCCCAGCATTTT
CDR3: CASSLIGEPQHF

D: NA
size: NA
V: TRBV7-2
J: TRBJ1-3
length: 14
DNA: TGTGCCAGCAGCCCCGCAAATACAGGGAACACCATATATTTT
CDR3: CASSPANTGNTIYF

D: TRBD2
size: NA
V: TRBV7-2
J: TRBJ2-3
length: 16
DNA: TGTGCCAGCAGCCCGCCGGGACTAGCGGGGGGAGATACGCAGTATTTT
CDR3: CASSPPGLAGGDTQYF

D: NA
size: NA
V: TRBV7-8
J: TRBJ2-2
length: 17
DNA: TGTGCCAGCAGCTTAGTACGGGGTCCAACGAACACCGGGGAGCTGTTTTTT
CDR3: CASSLVRGPTNTGELFF

D: TRBD1
size: NA
V: TRBV23-1
J: TRBJ2-5
length: 15
DNA: TGCGCCAGCAGTCAACCTCGGACAGGGCGAGAGACCCAGTACTTC
CDR3: CASSQPRTGRETQYF